The 21 T cell receptor beta chains presented below share a single source sample, sequenced in a study of metastatic and nonmetastatic thyroid tumors. Nobody among the patients had been given any treatment before thyroid surgery. TCRdb re-analyzed the PCR reads using MiXCR. The data contain about 93,000 clones, approximately 11% of them singletons. The sample taken for sequencing was blood. The receptor set was obtained from a female donor with papillary thyroid cancer or a benign thyroid nodule (not recorded which). Some clones in this sample may be carry-over from other donors' samples.

This clone was seen many times. V usage is TRBV6-1 and J usage is TRBJ1-3, with D tentatively TRBD1 (5 bases). This CDR3 is built from 15 residues. The V gene lost 6 bases and the J gene lost 2 bases, with 14 bases spanning the gap. CDR1 and CDR2 from the germline V gene are MNHNS and SASEGT. CDR3 nucleotide sequence: TGTGCCAGCAGATTGACGGGGACCACTGGAAACACCATATATTTT. Protein sequence: CASRLTGTTGNTIYF.

This clone was seen repeatedly, ten times or more. The chain couples TRBV4-1 to TRBJ2-7; perhaps TRBD2 as D (5 bases). Germline lookup yields CDR1 MGHRA and CDR2 YSYEKL. Deletions cut 0 bases from V and 4 bases from J, with 13 bases between. There are 15 residues in the CDR3. The CDR3 here is CASSQDERQTYEQYF. The CDR3 nucleotides are TGCGCCAGCAGCCAAGACGAGCGGCAGACTTACGAGCAGTACTTC.

This clone was recorded at least ten times. V and J are TRBV20-1 and TRBJ1-5; D unresolved. The CDR3 runs to 12 residues. The V end lost 4 bases, the J end lost 4 bases, and 8 bases lay between the germline ends. CDR1 DFQATT and CDR2 SNEGSKA come from the germline V gene (reference sequence). The CDR3 nucleotides read TGCAGTGCTATGACCGGGAATCAGCCCCAGCATTTT. This codes for CSAMTGNQPQHF.

This clone was seen a few times. The chain links TRBV20-1 to TRBJ1-1, with 8 bases fitting TRBD1. With V trimmed by 6 bases and J by 5 bases, 8 bases remained unmatched. The length of the CDR3 is 13 residues. Germline V gene data show CDR1 as DFQATT and CDR2 as SNEGSKA (reference sequence). The CDR3 DNA is TGCAGTGCCAAACAGGGGGGAGTAACTGAAGCTTTCTTT. Its protein is CSAKQGGVTEAFF.

This clone came up many times. Given the absence of the conserved phenylalanine or tryptophan at the CDR3 end, a read error is likely. The limits of the CDR3 on the DNA are not certain, so only TCRdb's listed CDR3 is given. CDR3 sequence reads: CASSLGGGYEQYFP. V gene TRBV28 combines with J gene TRBJ2-7; TRBD1 is the table's D call and was not checked against the DNA. The germline gives CDR1 MDHEN, CDR2 SYDVKM. The CDR3 extends over 14 residues, inclusive of both ends.

This clone has a count of ten or more. The rearrangement joins TRBV14 to TRBJ2-1; 9 nucleotides align to TRBD2. CDR3 length: 15 residues. J gave up 3 bases and V 2 bases, and 2 bases lay outside the gene matches. Germline lookup yields CDR1 SGHDN and CDR2 FVKESK. The chain's CDR3 is CASSQWTSDYNEQFF. The CDR3 DNA is TGTGCCAGCAGCCAATGGACTAGCGACTACAATGAGCAGTTCTTC.

With regard to this clone: A read error may produce the germline difference seen at one junction end. The chain is built from TRBV2 and TRBJ1-1; tentatively, D is TRBD1 (5 bases). CDR3 length: 17 amino acids. CDR1 and CDR2 (germline): SNHLY, FYNNEI. The CDR3 spells CASRDPYRGGMNTGAFF. CDR3 in DNA: TGTGCCAGCAGGGACCCGTATCGGGGCGGTATGAACACTGGAGCTTTCTTT.

This clone appeared many times. This chain links TRBV7-2 with TRBJ1-2, with D perhaps matching TRBD1 (5 bases). Germline V gives CDR1 SGHTA, CDR2 FQGNSA. The CDR3 has 17 amino acids. The ends were cut back, 3 bases at V and 0 bases at J, with 17 bases in the middle. DNA for the CDR3: TGTGCCAGCAGCTTCCGGACAAGGGGATACTCTAACTATGGCTACACCTTC. This gives the protein CASSFRTRGYSNYGYTF.

This clone was recorded many times. This chain uses TRBV10-3 with TRBJ2-1, with a possible D match to TRBD2 (6 bases). The V end lost 4 bases, the J end lost 3 bases, and 10 bases lay between the germline ends. The CDR3 runs to 14 residues. Germline V gene sequence: CDR1 ENHRY, CDR2 SYGVKD. Written as DNA, the CDR3 is TGTGCCATCAGTGCTAGCGACAACTACAATGAGCAGTTCTTC. Its protein is CAISASDNYNEQFF.

This clone was seen repeatedly, ten times or more. This chain connects TRBV30 to TRBJ2-7, with D tentatively TRBD1 (5 bases). The V end was cut by 2 bases, the J end by 2 bases, with 7 bases between. Germline CDR1 is GTSNPN and CDR2 is SVGIG (reference sequence). The CDR3 runs to 12 residues. CDR3: CAWSFRAYEQYF. The CDR3 nucleotides read TGTGCCTGGAGTTTCAGGGCCTACGAGCAGTACTTC. Looking up the rest from reference TRBV30 and TRBJ2-7 gives the full variable domain: SQTIHQWPATLVQPVGSPLSLECTVEGTSNPNLYWYRQAAGRGLQLLFYSVGIGQISSEVPQNLSASRPQDRQFILSSKKLLLSDSGFYLCAWSFRAYEQYFGPGTRLTVT.

The rearrangement joins TRBV20-1 to TRBJ2-3, with 11 positions matching TRBD2. This CDR3 has 14 residues. V trimming: 5 bases; J trimming: 6 bases; junction bases outside the gene matches: 7. The germline V gene encodes CDR1 DFQATT and CDR2 SNEGSKA (reference sequence). CDR3 in DNA: TGCAGTGCTTTAGGTAGCGGGGGGGCGGATACGCAGTATTTT. Amino acid sequence: CSALGSGGADTQYF.

This clone was picked up many times. The chain couples TRBV28 to TRBJ2-2; a possible D gene is TRBD2 (6 bases). The V end lost 4 bases, the J end lost 6 bases, and 9 bases lay between the germline ends. From germline, CDR1 is MDHEN and CDR2 SYDVKM. The CDR3 covers 13 residues. CDR3 amino acids: CASSWGVPGELFF. The CDR3 region has the DNA TGTGCCAGCAGTTGGGGGGTCCCCGGGGAGCTGTTTTTT.

The sample holds many counts of this clone. The chain has TRBV28 and TRBJ2-1; 10 bases map to TRBD2. The CDR3 is 16 amino acids. Per germline, CDR1 MDHEN and CDR2 SYDVKM. V dropped 5 bases and J dropped 9; count of bases not matched to a gene: 13. CDR3 coding DNA: TGTGCCAGCAGTCCCCTCCCTAGCGGGAGCTACGGTGAGCAGTTCTTC. Its translation is CASSPLPSGSYGEQFF.

This clone was seen ten or more times. The chain carries TRBV14 and TRBJ1-2; D is unresolved. V lost 1 base, J lost 2 bases, and 11 bases lay in between. Germline V lookup: CDR1 SGHDN, CDR2 FVKESK. The CDR3 is 15 residues long. CDR3 residues: CASSQATDLNYGYTF. The CDR3 DNA reads as TGTGCCAGCAGCCAAGCTACAGACCTAAACTATGGCTACACCTTC. The variable domain in full, with the rest retrieved from reference TRBV14 and TRBJ1-2, is EAGVTQFPSHSVIEKGQTVTLRCDPISGHDNLYWYRRVMGKEIKFLLHFVKESKQDESGMPNNRFLAERTGGTYSTLKVQPAELEDSGVYFCASSQATDLNYGYTFGSGTRLTVV.

This clone was seen only a few times. The chain joins TRBV28 to TRBJ1-1; 9 bases are shared with TRBD1. Per germline, CDR1 MDHEN and CDR2 SYDVKM. The CDR3 totals 15 residues. J gave up 4 bases and V 3 bases, and 6 bases lay outside the gene matches. CDR3 in DNA: TGTGCCAGCAGTTTCTCGACAGGGGGGGGCACTGAAGCTTTCTTT. Protein: CASSFSTGGGTEAFF.

On this clone itself: The junction departs from germline at one end; a sequencing error may be responsible. V and J are TRBV28 and TRBJ1-2, with TRBD1 matching over 8 bases. Germline CDR1 is MDHEN and CDR2 is SYDVKM. This CDR3 contains 14 residues. The DNA of the CDR3 is TGTGCCAGCAGTGCGGACAGGGTAATCTATTGCTACACCTTC. The encoded protein is CASSADRVIYCYTF.

This clone showed up just a few times. The V call is TRBV12-3 or TRBV12-4, the J call TRBJ2-7, with D maybe TRBD2 (6 bases). The CDR3 sequence is 17 residues long. V lost 3 bases to trimming and J lost 4 bases, with 22 bases between them. The CDR3, as DNA: TGTGCCAGCAGTTTTTCTCGGGACTCAATAGGAATGTACGAGCAGTACTTC. Encoded protein: CASSFSRDSIGMYEQYF.

In DNA form, the CDR3 reads TGTGCCAGCAGTTTCGGGGGGGAGGACTCCTACGAGCAGTACTTC. Translating it yields CASSFGGEDSYEQYF. The J gene is TRBJ2-7, the V gene TRBV27; TRBD2 matches at 8 bases. Unmatched junction bases numbered 4, after V lost 3 bases and J lost 0 bases. From germline, CDR1 is MNHEY and CDR2 SMNVEV (reference sequence). There are 15 residues in the CDR3.

This clone was picked up many times. This sequence joins TRBV11-2 and TRBJ2-3; 13 bases match TRBD2. Germline lookup yields CDR1 SGHAT and CDR2 FQNNGV. J was trimmed by 6 bases and V by 5 bases; bases with no gene match: 11. CDR3 size: 17 residues. In DNA form, the CDR3 reads TGTGCCAGCAGCCTTTTGACTAGCGGGAGGCCCCGCGATACGCAGTATTTT. It translates to CASSLLTSGRPRDTQYF.

This clone was recorded once. Mismatch with germline at one junction end may stem from a read error. J is TRBJ2-7 and V is TRBV5-1, with 7 bases aligning to TRBD1. The germline V gene encodes CDR1 SGHRS and CDR2 YFSETQ. This CDR3 region has 16 residues. CDR3 residues: CASSLKGATASYEQHF. CDR3 in DNA: TGCGCCAGCAGCTTGAAGGGGGCGACAGCGAGCTACGAGCAGCACTTC.

This clone came up many times. This chain joins TRBV4-1 and TRBJ2-1; 11 nucleotides agree with TRBD2. The CDR3 covers 17 residues. After removal of 2 bases from V and 8 bases from J, the junction contained 11 bases not matched to a gene. Germline V gene lookup returns CDR1 MGHRA and CDR2 YSYEKL. In DNA, the CDR3 is TGCGCCAGCAGCCAAAACCCGACTAGCGGGATGTGGGATGAGCAGTTCTTC. Encoded protein: CASSQNPTSGMWDEQFF.